The T cell receptor (beta chain) described here comes from a study of T cells expressing NK-cell markers (dated by TCRdb to about 2020). Looking at the study overall: Three sorted T-cell subsets (CD3+CD56+NKG2C+, CD3+CD56+NKG2C- and CD3+CD56-NKG2C+) from several donors had their TCR beta-chain repertoires profiled. The study sequenced eight donors, all healthy volunteers chosen at random: three men and five women. Illumina HiSeq 2000/2500, MiSeq or NextSeq was used to sequence libraries as 2 x 150 bp reads. Among the eight sequenced donors, only one was HCMV-seronegative, while the other seven were HCMV-seropositive.

With respect to this clonotype: Which antigen it targets is not known.

To determine HCMV serostatus, a commercial ELISA kit was used to detect HCMV-specific IgG in serum. Peripheral blood mononuclear cells were isolated from blood by Ficoll density gradient centrifugation. Broader findings and caveats from the paper: Those dominant clonotypes were again the most abundant among CD3+CD56-NKG2C+ cells in several donors, at about 25-60.1%. In six donors, the dominant CD3+CD56+NKG2C+ clonotypes were among the top 10 CD8+ clonotypes and accounted for about 1.0-7.5% of CD8+ T cells. Whether the expanded NKG2C-expressing T cell clones were specific for HCMV antigens remained unclear.

Measured from the cysteine to the phenylalanine, the CDR3 is 11 residues long. DNA for this receptor is not on file. CDR1 and CDR2, looked up from the germline V gene (reference sequence), are SEHNR and FQNEAQ. TCRdb lists the instrument as Illumina HiSeq 2000. TCR beta cDNA libraries were prepared using 5'RACE template switching, which introduced a universal primer site and unique molecular identifiers. cDNA synthesis was primed from the TCR beta constant segment, followed by two successive PCR amplification steps. On the authors' methods: Reads were demultiplexed and grouped by UMI with MIGEC, and clonotypes were assembled and quantified with MiTCR. To remove erroneous sequences, TCR cDNA sequences were retained only when supported by two or more reads. The tcR package was used for downstream repertoire analysis, and clonotypes were matched between fractions using CDR3 nucleotide sequence together with V segment. VDJmatch was used to annotate antigen specificity against VDJdb, with one amino acid substitution in CDR3 allowed. Based on TCRdb reprocessing of the reads, there is one entry per CDR3 protein sequence, and DNA is missing. For this entry, the V and J calls and clone size follow TCRdb and not the study's own pipeline. This sample's listing comprises about 180,000 distinct CDR3 sequences. Roughly a fifth of the sample belongs to the ten largest clones.

The source is a man aged 18-70 years in good health. Sequencing was done on a sample of blood T cells: a sorted CD56 or NKG2C T cell subset, CD4+ or CD8+ T cells, or bulk PBMC T cells (not recorded which). The V and J segments used are TRBV7-9 and TRBJ2-1; the TCRdb call, TRBD1, lacks DNA for checking. For the CDR3, the sequence is CASSLARGLFF. The CDR3 plus the reference TRBV7-9 and TRBJ2-1 genes for the other parts give the full variable domain: DTGVSQNPRHKITKRGQNVTFRCDPISEHNRLYWYRQTLGQGPEFLTYFQNEAQLEKSRLLSDRFSAERPKGSFSTLEIQRTEQGDSAMYLCASSLARGLFFGPGTRLTVL.